This TCR beta chain originates from a study of blood T cell repertoires in COVID-19. Libraries were prepared by immunoSEQ multiplex PCR; TCRdb keeps only in-frame clonotypes and omits some of them. Of around 64,000 clones listed, roughly 88% are singletons. From germline, CDR1 is KGHSH and CDR2 LQKENI. CDR3 size: 15 residues. Deletions cut 5 bases from V and 0 bases from J, with 8 bases between. Sequencing used peripheral blood. The chain couples TRBV18 to TRBJ2-6; D is unresolved. This receptor was identified in a human donor in a cohort sampled during active COVID-19. The CDR3 DNA sequence: TGTGCCAGCTCATCAGTCGACTCTGGGGCCAACGTCCTGACTTTC. This encodes CASSSVDSGANVLTF.